What follows describes a single TCR beta chain. What it binds is not known. The CDR3 end lies 3 residues beyond the end of the read and is filled in from the germline J gene. The data derive from a study of T cells in women clearing cervical HPV infection. Whole-study context: Controls gave blood once infection was undetectable; cases at lesion identification. Case blood was drawn a median 149 days after lesion detection. Whole-study results and caveats: Effector/memory and HPV-specific T cells were not isolated, and association timing is unknown.

CDR1 and CDR2 (germline): LNHDA, SQIVND (reference sequence). CDR3 size: 13 residues. Losses at the gene ends were 7 bases for V and 6 bases for J; bases not matched to a gene: 6. The assay was immunoSEQ multiplex PCR, and TCRdb's table has in-frame clones only and misses some. The ten top clones account for over 1.5%, within a sample of some 30,000 clones. The receptor was isolated from a woman aged 18-70 years with a cervical HPV16 infection that either progressed to CIN3+ or cleared (not recorded which). The rearrangement joins TRBV19 to TRBJ1-2; TRBD1 aligns across 9 bases. The sequenced sample was blood buffy coat. CDR3 bases read: TGTGCCAGTACCCCGCGGGACAGGGATGGC. Translation: CASTPRDRDG. The whole CDR3 protein reads CASTPRDRDGYTF.